This T cell receptor (beta chain) emerged from a study of T-cell memory formation after mild COVID-19 (dated by TCRdb to about 2021). Broadly, across the study: TCR sequence clusters from the two donors were largely donor specific. Longitudinal TCRalpha and TCRbeta repertoire sequencing tracked T-cell clones expanding and contracting after mild COVID-19 in a couple of donors. Two young, previously healthy adult volunteers, one female and one male, were included in the cohort.

This clonotype was picked up many times. Its antigen has not been determined. Qualities for individual bases were not recorded, and no much larger clone is one base off. TCRdb shows the sequencer as Illumina NovaSeq 6000. TCRalpha and TCRbeta cDNA libraries were constructed by 5'RACE with constant-segment primers, with sample barcodes and unique molecular identifiers being introduced. Trizol reagent was used to extract RNA from every sample. Amplification of the libraries took two PCR steps, and the second step added a second sample barcode plus Illumina TruSeq adapters. Sequencing of the libraries was done on an Illumina NovaSeq, producing 2 x 150 bp paired-end reads. The paper's processing steps were these. Reads were demultiplexed and collapsed into UMI-guided consensus sequences with migec v1.2.7. Using mixcr v2.1.11, the UMI consensuses were aligned to TRA and TRB V and J templates and assembled into clonotypes. A clonotype was counted as expanded or contracted only when both edgeR and NoisET called the clonotype significant, with the noise models trained on biological replicates. edgeR calls used a false discovery rate-adjusted p below 0.01 and a log2 fold-change threshold of 1. As an exploratory analysis of dynamics, max-normalized trajectories of the 1000 most abundant clonotypes were examined with PCA combined with hierarchical clustering. Separately sequenced CD4+ and CD8+ repertoires were used to assign a CD4 or CD8 phenotype to each responding clone. TCRdb took the public reads, trimmed them with fastp at Q25, ran MiXCR for clone calling and kept in-frame beta chains. Identical CDR3 proteins give one entry, which carries the most common genes and DNA. These V and J calls rely on TCRdb rather than the paper's analysis. The sample table holds some 54,000 distinct CDR3 sequences, of which 8% to 9.5% were seen once. The top ten clonotypes cover 0.9% to 1.5% of the sample.

Between the V and J ends, shortened by 5 bases and 2 bases respectively, the junction contains 19 bases. The CDR3 starts with the cysteine, ends with the phenylalanine, and has 17 residues. The retained sequence is limited to the CDR3, 51 bases, with the frame set at the first base. The germline V gene sets CDR1 to SGHTA and CDR2 to FQGNSA. Study-level results and caveats: Balanced CD4/CD8 phenotypes were observed for clones contracting from day 15 to 85, whereas a bias towards CD4+ was observed for a second wave of clones expanding from day 15 to 37. SARS-CoV-2 specificity was not confirmed for the second-wave clones peaking on day 37. Contracting CD4+ clones were located mainly in the CM and EM memory subsets, whereas CD8+ clones were found to be enriched in EMRA. Some responding clones were found in pre-infection memory, which suggests that pre-existing cross-reactive memory T cells took part in the SARS-CoV-2 response. The study covered only a couple of mild cases, and larger cohorts including severe cases with pre-infection samples were considered necessary.

Ficoll-Paque density gradient centrifugation was the method used to isolate PBMCs. The V gene is TRBV7-2 and the J gene is TRBJ2-1; TRBD2 is perhaps the D gene, given 7 matching bases. This clonotype was sampled from a man aged 18 to 29 who had mild COVID-19 (a few samples of this study predate the infection). The sample titles of this study are shuffled in the database, so cell type and time point are left out; the donor was told from shared clones. Sequences were obtained from PBMCs or a T cell subset sorted from them (not recorded which). The DNA sequence is given as TGTGCCAGCAGCGTCAGGGGACGGGGGGAACCCTACAATGAGCAGTTCTTC. The encoded protein is CASSVRGRGEPYNEQFF. The entire variable domain, with the stretches around the CDR3 drawn from the reference TRBV7-2 and TRBJ2-1 proteins, is GAGVSQSPSNKVTEKGKDVELRCDPISGHTALYWYRQSLGQGLEFLIYFQGNSAPDKSGLPSDRFSAERTGGSVSTLTIQRTQQEDSAVYLCASSVRGRGEPYNEQFFGPGTRLTVL.